Each of the 24 T cell receptor beta chains below was sequenced from the same sample in a study of CD8 T cells in Susac syndrome. Random hexamers were used to reverse transcribe an amount of roughly 0.5 to 1 ug RNA. TCRdb recomputed calls from the immunoSEQ multiplex PCR reads with MiXCR, one row per CDR3 protein. The sample lists over 150,000 distinct CDR3 sequences, roughly 94% seen once, with 0.085% to 0.1% in the top ten. The sequenced sample was CD4+ T cells from PBMCs. The receptor source for this set is a human donor with Susac syndrome.

The chain has TRBV18 and TRBJ2-7; 10 bases agree with TRBD1. This CDR3 is 12 amino acids long. V lost 5 bases, J lost 6 bases, and 1 base stayed unmatched. Germline CDR1 and CDR2: KGHSH and LQKENI. The chain's CDR3 is CASSGTGAEQYF. The DNA of the CDR3 is TGTGCCAGCTCAGGGACAGGGGCCGAGCAGTACTTC.

The chain has TRBV4-1 and TRBJ2-1, with 10 nucleotides matching TRBD2. The CDR3 extends over 16 amino acids. CDR1 and CDR2 (germline): MGHRA, YSYEKL. J lost 6 bases, V lost 1 base, and 6 bases had no gene match. Here the CDR3 DNA reads TGCGCCAGCAGCCAAGGGCCCACTAGCGGGGCCAATGAGCAGTTCTTC. This encodes CASSQGPTSGANEQFF.

J is TRBJ2-1 and V is TRBV4-2, with 7 bases matching TRBD2. Trimming at V came to 0 bases and at J to 6 bases, leaving 11 bases not matched to a gene. The V gene's germline CDR1 is LGHNA and CDR2 YNFKEQ. CDR3 length: 17 residues. The CDR3 DNA reads TGTGCCAGCAGCCAAGATTTCCTAGCGGTGCTCGTCAATGAGCAGTTCTTC. Amino acid sequence: CASSQDFLAVLVNEQFF.

This clonotype was found a few times. This chain uses TRBV5-4 with TRBJ2-1, with D hard to call. The germline V and J ends were trimmed by 0 bases and 1 base, with 14 bases remaining between them. CDR1 is SGHNT, CDR2 YYREEE, per germline (reference sequence). The CDR3 contains 17 residues. CDR3 loop: CASSLGPAPSSYNEQFF. The CDR3 DNA sequence: TGTGCCAGCAGCTTGGGCCCGGCCCCTAGTTCCTACAATGAGCAGTTCTTC.

V gene TRBV20-1 combines with J gene TRBJ1-4; a possible D gene is TRBD1 (6 bases). Trimming took off 0 bases at V and 3 bases at J, with 14 bases between the two ends. The CDR3 extends over 16 amino acids. The germline CDR1 and CDR2 sequences are DFQATT and SNEGSKA (reference sequence). CDR3 loop: CSARDGGRAPNEKLFF. The CDR3 DNA follows: TGCAGTGCTAGAGATGGGGGCAGGGCCCCTAATGAAAAACTGTTTTTT.

The chain combines TRBV10-3 with TRBJ1-2; no reliable D call. V lost 1 base, J lost 3 bases, and 6 bases lay in between. The CDR3 extends over 13 amino acids. Germline loops: CDR1 ENHRY, CDR2 SYGVKD. CDR3 nucleotide sequence: TGTGCCATCAGTGAGTGGCCAGACTATGGCTACACCTTC. It codes for CAISEWPDYGYTF.

V is TRBV29-1 and J is TRBJ1-2; D possibly corresponds to TRBD1 (5 bases). Per germline, CDR1 SQVTM and CDR2 ANQGSEA. This CDR3 comprises 14 residues. Trimming took 2 bases from V and 2 from J, leaving 12 bases between them. This CDR3 reads CSVETLQANYGYTF. The CDR3, as DNA: TGCAGCGTTGAAACTCTACAGGCGAACTATGGCTACACCTTC.

The rearrangement links TRBV7-9 to TRBJ1-1, with 8 nucleotides matching TRBD1. Germline CDR1 reads SEHNR; CDR2 reads FQNEAQ (reference sequence). The CDR3 loop spans 14 amino acids. With V trimmed by 5 bases and J by 4 bases, 6 bases remained unmatched. CDR3 protein: CASSRQGTGTEAFF. In nucleotides, the CDR3 is TGTGCCAGCAGCCGACAGGGGACGGGCACTGAAGCTTTCTTT.

This chain connects TRBV27 to TRBJ2-3; tentative D call: TRBD2 (6 bases). V lost 6 bases, J lost 4 bases, and 17 bases lay in between. This CDR3 contains 15 residues. Germline CDR1 reads MNHEY; CDR2 reads SMNVEV (reference sequence). The CDR3 nucleotides read TGTGCCAGCAGCCGGGTCGGGAGTAAGTCAGATACGCAGTATTTT. Protein: CASSRVGSKSDTQYF.

The chain links TRBV3-1 to TRBJ1-2, with 9 bases identical to TRBD1. The CDR3 loop spans 15 amino acids. V lost 3 bases, J lost 4 bases, and 6 bases stayed unmatched. CDR1 and CDR2 (germline): LGHDT, YNNKEL (reference sequence). CDR3 amino acids: CASSHVQGAGYGYTF. As DNA, the CDR3 is TGTGCCAGCAGCCATGTACAGGGGGCCGGCTATGGCTACACCTTC.

This chain connects TRBV19 to TRBJ2-2; 7 bases align to TRBD2. The trim removed 5 bases at V and 3 bases at J, leaving 6 bases unmatched. Germline CDR1 is LNHDA and CDR2 is SQIVND (reference sequence). The CDR3 has 15 residues. The CDR3 nucleotides are TGTGCCAGTAGTCGAGCGGGGCGCGACACCGGGGAGCTGTTTTTT. Translating gives CASSRAGRDTGELFF.

The gene calls are TRBV7-2 and TRBJ1-2; 8 bases agree with TRBD1. Germline CDR1 and CDR2: SGHTA and FQGNSA. CDR3 length equals 17 residues. J was trimmed by 4 bases and V by 1 base; bases with no gene match: 11. The DNA for the CDR3 is TGTGCCAGCAGCTTAGATCCAGGGGGCGCATCTAGCTATGGCTACACCTTC. Translation: CASSLDPGGASSYGYTF.

This sequence joins TRBV9 and TRBJ2-2; TRBD1 aligns across 10 bases. Germline values: CDR1 SGDLS, CDR2 YYNGEE. CDR3 length equals 14 residues. Trimming at V came to 4 bases and at J to 6 bases, leaving 3 bases not matched to a gene. DNA for the CDR3: TGTGCCAGCAGCCGGGACAGGGGAGCCGGGGAGCTGTTTTTT. Translation: CASSRDRGAGELFF.

The CDR3 DNA reads as TGCGCCAGCAGCCAAGTGCCGGGAGTAATGTCGACCCTCCACTTT. Translated: CASSQVPGVMSTLHF. The chain is built from TRBV4-1 and TRBJ1-6; D is unclear. This CDR3 comprises 15 residues. CDR1 and CDR2 (germline): MGHRA, YSYEKL. The V end lost 1 base, the J end lost 14 bases, and 18 bases lay between the germline ends.

This rearrangement joins TRBV15 to TRBJ1-2; TRBD1 is a possible D gene (5 bases). This CDR3 has 14 residues. With 2 bases removed from V and 5 bases from J, the gap between germline ends came to 12 bases. CDR1 and CDR2 from the germline V gene are LNHNV and YYDKDF (reference sequence). CDR3 nucleotide sequence: TGTGCCACCAGCAGACAGGGATACGGTTATGGCTACACCTTC. Its protein is CATSRQGYGYGYTF.

The V call is TRBV2, the J call TRBJ2-5; D uncertain. This CDR3 has 13 amino acids. From germline, CDR1 is SNHLY and CDR2 FYNNEI. Trimming took 2 bases from V and 2 from J, leaving 6 bases between them. CDR3 residues: CASSEPFQETQYF. For the CDR3, the DNA is TGTGCCAGCAGTGAACCCTTTCAAGAGACCCAGTACTTC.

The chain couples TRBV5-1 to TRBJ2-7; 10 bases line up with TRBD1. The ends lost 3 bases at V and 3 bases at J; junction bases unmatched: 6. CDR1 is SGHRS and CDR2 is YFSETQ in the germline V gene. The CDR3 has 15 amino acids. The CDR3: CASSSGQGGLYEQYF. As DNA, the CDR3 is TGCGCCAGCAGCTCTGGACAGGGGGGACTCTACGAGCAGTACTTC.

J is TRBJ1-1 and V is TRBV29-1, with D hard to call. V lost 4 bases, J lost 6 bases, and 18 bases lay in between. The CDR3 totals 14 residues. CDR1 and CDR2 (germline): SQVTM, ANQGSEA. CDR3 region: CSVVVGGSYSEAFF. CDR3 DNA: TGCAGCGTTGTGGTGGGTGGCAGTTACTCTGAAGCTTTCTTT.

A single count supports this clonotype. Mismatch with germline at one junction end may stem from a read error. The gene calls are TRBV3-1 and TRBJ2-3; 11 bases are shared with TRBD1. This CDR3 has 14 residues. Germline CDR1 is LGHDT and CDR2 is YNNKEL (reference sequence). CDR3 protein: CASSQPGQGALSVF. CDR3 DNA sequence: TGTGCCAGCAGCCAACCCGGACAGGGGGCGCTAAGTGTCTTT.

The chain is built from TRBV5-4 and TRBJ2-1; TRBD2 is a possible D gene (6 bases). Deletions cut 5 bases from V and 5 bases from J, with 14 bases between. The CDR3 has 14 amino acids. CDR1 and CDR2 from the germline V gene are SGHNT and YYREEE (reference sequence). The CDR3, as DNA: TGTGCCAGCAGTAAGAAGCGGGCAGACAATGAGCAGTTCTTC. It encodes CASSKKRADNEQFF.

The chain uses TRBV12-3 or TRBV12-4 and TRBJ2-5, with TRBD2 identical over 8 bases. The CDR3 runs to 13 residues. J lost 3 bases, V lost 6 bases, and 3 bases had no gene match. Here the CDR3 DNA reads TGTGCCAGCAGGAAACTAGCGGAAGAGACCCAGTACTTC. This sequence encodes CASRKLAEETQYF.

The chain links TRBV7-9 to TRBJ2-7, with TRBD1 as a possible D gene (7 bases). Germline-derived CDR1 and CDR2 are SEHNR and FQNEAQ (reference sequence). V lost 0 bases and J lost 5, with 17 bases in between. The CDR3 has 16 amino acids. For the CDR3, the DNA is TGTGCCAGCAGCTTAGCGAGATCAGGGGGAGGCCACGAGCAGTACTTC. It encodes CASSLARSGGGHEQYF.

Regarding this clonotype: The junction does not match germline at one end; this may be a read error. This sequence joins TRBV2 and TRBJ1-3; D unresolved. The CDR3 runs 13 residues. Germline CDR1 and CDR2: SNHLY and FYNNEI. The CDR3 region has the DNA TGTGCCAGCTGTGAGGCTCAGGGAAACACCATATATTTT. It encodes CASCEAQGNTIYF.

V and J are TRBV3-1 and TRBJ1-1; 8 positions agree with TRBD1. The V segment lost 0 bases and the J segment 3 bases; nucleotides outside the gene matches: 6. Germline lookup yields CDR1 LGHDT and CDR2 YNNKEL (reference sequence). This CDR3 region has 16 residues. The CDR3 sequence is CASSQDRQGADTEAFF. CDR3 sequence (DNA): TGTGCCAGCAGCCAAGATCGCCAGGGGGCGGACACTGAAGCTTTCTTT.